The text below deals with one TCR beta chain. Antigen: not known. The sample belongs to a study of cytomegalovirus exposure and HLA in healthy donors. CDR1 is MNHNY and CDR2 is SVGAGI in the germline V gene (reference sequence). CDR3 length: 13 residues. Study observations and caveats: A list of 150 or so TCR beta chains associated with cytomegalovirus was given. Among the sequence variants, a highly shared cluster was likely an artifact of sequencing. Data from an earlier analysis indicated that most TCR beta V segments were productive either about 87% or about 30% of the time. The study reported that TCR beta sequences accurately predicted HLA-A and HLA-B alleles in most subjects.

PCR involved 60 Vbeta and 13 Jbeta primers. Sequencing used immunoSEQ multiplex PCR; TCRdb keeps in-frame clones, though not all of them. The sample contains 150,000 to 200,000 clones, 65% to 85% of which appear only once. J is TRBJ1-5 and V is TRBV6-6; D unresolved. The TCR sequence derives from a man between 18 and 35 years old in good health and CMV-seronegative. The sample taken for sequencing was PBMCs. CDR3 in DNA: TGTACTTGTACGGTCAGAGCAGGTCAGCCCCAGCATTTT. As protein: CTCTVRAGQPQHF.